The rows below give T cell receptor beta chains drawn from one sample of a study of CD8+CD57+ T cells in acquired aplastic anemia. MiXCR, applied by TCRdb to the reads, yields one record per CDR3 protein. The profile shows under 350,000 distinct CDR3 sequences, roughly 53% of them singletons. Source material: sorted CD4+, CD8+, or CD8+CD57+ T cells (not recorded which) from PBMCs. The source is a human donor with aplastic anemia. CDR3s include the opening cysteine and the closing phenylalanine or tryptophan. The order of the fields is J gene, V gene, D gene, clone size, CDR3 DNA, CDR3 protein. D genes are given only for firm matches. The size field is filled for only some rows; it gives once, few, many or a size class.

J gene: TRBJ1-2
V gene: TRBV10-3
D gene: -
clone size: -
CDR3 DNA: TGTGCCATCAGTGTAGGACAGTACTATGGCTACACCTTC
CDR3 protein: CAISVGQYYGYTF

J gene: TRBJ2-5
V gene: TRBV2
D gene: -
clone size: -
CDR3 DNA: TGTGCCAGCAGAGGGGACGCGACAGAGACCCAGTACTTC
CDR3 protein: CASRGDATETQYF

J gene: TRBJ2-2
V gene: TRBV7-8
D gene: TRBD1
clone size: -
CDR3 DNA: TGTGCCAGCACCCTAGGACAGGGTTGGACCGGGGAGCTGTTTTTT
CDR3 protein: CASTLGQGWTGELFF

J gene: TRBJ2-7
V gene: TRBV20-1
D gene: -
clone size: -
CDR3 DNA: TGCAGTGCTATAAGGGAACAGTCTTTTGGCGAGCAGTACTTC
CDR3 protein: CSAIREQSFGEQYF

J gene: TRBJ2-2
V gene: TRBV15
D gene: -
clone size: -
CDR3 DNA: TGTGCCACCAGCAGGAGGGATACCGGGGAGCTGTTTTTT
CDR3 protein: CATSRRDTGELFF

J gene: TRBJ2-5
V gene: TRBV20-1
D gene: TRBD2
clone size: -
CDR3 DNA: TGCAGTGCTAGAAAGGTAGCGGGGGTGAGAGAGACCCAGTACTTC
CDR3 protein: CSARKVAGVRETQYF

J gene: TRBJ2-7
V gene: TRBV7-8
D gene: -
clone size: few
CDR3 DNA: TGTGCCAGCAGCTTTCCAGGTGTGTACGAGCAGTACTTC
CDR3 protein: CASSFPGVYEQYF

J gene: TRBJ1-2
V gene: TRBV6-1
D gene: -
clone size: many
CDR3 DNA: TGTGCCAGCAGTGAATGGGTCTGCACCTTC
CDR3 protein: CASSEWVCTF

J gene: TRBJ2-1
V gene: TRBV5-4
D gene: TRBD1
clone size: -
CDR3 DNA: TGTGCCAGCAGAGGGGGACAGGGGGCCTATGAGCAGTTCTTC
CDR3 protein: CASRGGQGAYEQFF

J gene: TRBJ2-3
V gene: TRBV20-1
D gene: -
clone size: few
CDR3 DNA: TGCAGTGCTAGCGCCTCCCTAGCGACTAGCACAGATACGCAGTATTTT
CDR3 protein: CSASASLATSTDTQYF

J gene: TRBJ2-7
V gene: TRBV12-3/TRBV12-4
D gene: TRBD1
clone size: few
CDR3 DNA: TGTGCCAGCAGTCGGGACAGGGTTGACGAGCAGTACTTC
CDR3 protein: CASSRDRVDEQYF

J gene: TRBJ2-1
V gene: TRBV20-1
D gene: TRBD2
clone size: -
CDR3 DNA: TGCAGTGCGGTGGGGGGACTAGCGGGAGGGTACAATGAGCAGTTCTTC
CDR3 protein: CSAVGGLAGGYNEQFF

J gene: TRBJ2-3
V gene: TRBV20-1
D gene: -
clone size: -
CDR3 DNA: TGCAGTGCTAGAGTAGGGGCCGGGTCGGATACGCAGTATTTT
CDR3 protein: CSARVGAGSDTQYF

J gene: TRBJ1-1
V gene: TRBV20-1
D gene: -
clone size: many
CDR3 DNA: TGCAGTGCTAGAGTCGCCCCCGGGCATACTGAAGCTTTCTTT
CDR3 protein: CSARVAPGHTEAFF

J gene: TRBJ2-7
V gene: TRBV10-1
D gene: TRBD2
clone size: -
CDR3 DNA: TGCGCCAGCAACGGTTCGCACTGGCGGGAGATATACGAGCAGTACTTC
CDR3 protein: CASNGSHWREIYEQYF

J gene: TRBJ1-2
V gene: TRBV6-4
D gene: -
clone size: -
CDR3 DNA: TGTGCCAGCAGTGACAACCCAGACTATGGCTACACCTTC
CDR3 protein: CASSDNPDYGYTF

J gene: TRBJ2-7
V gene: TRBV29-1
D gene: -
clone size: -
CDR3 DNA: TGCAGCGTTGAACGATTAGGGAGCTCCTACGAGCAGTACTTC
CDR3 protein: CSVERLGSSYEQYF

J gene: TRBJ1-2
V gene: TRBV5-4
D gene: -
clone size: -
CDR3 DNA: TGTGCCAGCAGCTTGGTTAGTGAATCCTATGGCTACACCTTC
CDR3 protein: CASSLVSESYGYTF

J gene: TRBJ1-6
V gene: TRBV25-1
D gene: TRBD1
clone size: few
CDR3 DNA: TGTGCCAGCAGCGCGGGGACAGGGGGAAATTCACCCCTCCACTTT
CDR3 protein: CASSAGTGGNSPLHF

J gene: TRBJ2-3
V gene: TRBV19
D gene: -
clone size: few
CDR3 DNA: TGTGCCACTCGGGGGTCTGACACAGATACGCAGTATTTT
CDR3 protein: CATRGSDTDTQYF

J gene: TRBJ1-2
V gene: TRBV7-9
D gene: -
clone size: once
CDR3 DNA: TGTGCCAGCAGCTTACCAGGGTTGGGTGGCTACACCTTC
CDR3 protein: CASSLPGLGGYTF

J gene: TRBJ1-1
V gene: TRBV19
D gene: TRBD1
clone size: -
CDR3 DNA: TGTGCCAGTAGTCGCCTCTTAACAGGGGGAATGAACACTGAAGCTTTCTTT
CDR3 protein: CASSRLLTGGMNTEAFF

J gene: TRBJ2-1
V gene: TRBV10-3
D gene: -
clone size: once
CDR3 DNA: TGTGCCATCAGTGATCTGGGGGGTAACAATGAGCAGTTCTTC
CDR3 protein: CAISDLGGNNEQFF

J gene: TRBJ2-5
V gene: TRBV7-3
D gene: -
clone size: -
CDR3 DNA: TGTGCCAGCAGCGTAGGGGGGGGGAATTGGTACCAAGAGACCCAGTACTTC
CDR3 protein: CASSVGGGNWYQETQYF

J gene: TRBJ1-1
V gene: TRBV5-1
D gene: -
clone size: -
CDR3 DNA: TGCGCCAGCAGCCGTAGACAGTCTCTCATGAACACTGAAGCTTTCTTT
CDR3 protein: CASSRRQSLMNTEAFF

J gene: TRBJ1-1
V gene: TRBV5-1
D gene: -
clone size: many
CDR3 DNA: TGCGCCAGCATCCTCGGACCTGGGAACACTGAAGCTTTCTTT
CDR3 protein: CASILGPGNTEAFF

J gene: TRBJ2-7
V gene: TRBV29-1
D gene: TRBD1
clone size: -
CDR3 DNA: TGCAGCGTCGTTGATAGGGGGCAAGTCTACGGTCAGTACTTC
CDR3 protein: CSVVDRGQVYGQYF

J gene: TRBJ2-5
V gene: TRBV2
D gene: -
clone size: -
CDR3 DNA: TGTGCTAGATCGAGGGGAGGGGGAGAGACCCAGTACTTC
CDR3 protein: CARSRGGGETQYF

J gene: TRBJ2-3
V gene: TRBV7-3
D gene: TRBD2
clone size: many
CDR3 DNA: TGTGCCAGCAGCCGACTAGCGGGAGCGGGGGTAGATACGCAGTATTTT
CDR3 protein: CASSRLAGAGVDTQYF

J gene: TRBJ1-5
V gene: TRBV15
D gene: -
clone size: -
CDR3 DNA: TGTGCCACCAGCAGAGAGGTCAGCAATCAGCCCCAGCATTTT
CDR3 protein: CATSREVSNQPQHF

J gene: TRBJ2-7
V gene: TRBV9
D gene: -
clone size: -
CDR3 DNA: TGTGCCAGCAGTGAGACGGACGCCGACGAGCAGTACTTC
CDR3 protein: CASSETDADEQYF

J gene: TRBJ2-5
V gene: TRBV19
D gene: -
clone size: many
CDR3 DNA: TGTGCCAGTACCCACGGGGAGACCCAGTACTTC
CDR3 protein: CASTHGETQYF

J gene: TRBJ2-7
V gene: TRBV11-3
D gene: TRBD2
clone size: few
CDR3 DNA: TGTGCCAGCAGCCGAGGTTTGGGCGGGAGCCACGAGCAGTACTTC
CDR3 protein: CASSRGLGGSHEQYF

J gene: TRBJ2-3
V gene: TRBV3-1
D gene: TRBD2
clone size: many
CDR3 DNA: TGTGCCAGCAGCCCCCTCTCTAGCGGGAGTGCGGCAGATACGCAGTATTTT
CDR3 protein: CASSPLSSGSAADTQYF

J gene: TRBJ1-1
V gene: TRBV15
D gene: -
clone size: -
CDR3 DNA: TGTGCCACCAGCAGCCAAGAGGTCAGGGTGAACACTGAAGCTTTCTTT
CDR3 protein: CATSSQEVRVNTEAFF

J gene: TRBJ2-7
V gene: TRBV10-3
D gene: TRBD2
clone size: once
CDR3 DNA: TGTGCCATCACGGACGGGACTAGCGCAGACTACGAGCAGTACTTC
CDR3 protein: CAITDGTSADYEQYF

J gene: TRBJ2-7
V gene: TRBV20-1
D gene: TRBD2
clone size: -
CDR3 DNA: TGCAGTGCTAGAGGGTTGGCGGGGGGGTCTGAGCAGTACTTC
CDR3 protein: CSARGLAGGSEQYF

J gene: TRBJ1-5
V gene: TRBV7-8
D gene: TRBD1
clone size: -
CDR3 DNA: TGTGCCAGCAGCCCACGGGACAGAGGGTATCAGCCCCAGCATTTT
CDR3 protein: CASSPRDRGYQPQHF

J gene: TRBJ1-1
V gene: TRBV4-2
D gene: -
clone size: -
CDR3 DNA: TGTGCCAGCAGCCAAGGAGCGAGGGCAGCTTTCTTT
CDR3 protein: CASSQGARAAFF

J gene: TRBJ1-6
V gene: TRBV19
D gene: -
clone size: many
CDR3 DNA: TGTGCCAGTAGTGAGGGACTGTTTAATTCACCCCTCCACTTT
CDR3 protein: CASSEGLFNSPLHF

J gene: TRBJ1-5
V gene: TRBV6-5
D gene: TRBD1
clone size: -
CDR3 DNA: TGTGCCAGCAGCCAGGGGGCCGGGCCCCAGCATTTT
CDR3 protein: CASSQGAGPQHF

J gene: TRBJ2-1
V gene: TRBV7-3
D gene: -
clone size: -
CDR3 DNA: TGTGCCAGCAGTCAATCCCTGACTAGCTCCTACAATGAGCAGTTCTTC
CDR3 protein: CASSQSLTSSYNEQFF

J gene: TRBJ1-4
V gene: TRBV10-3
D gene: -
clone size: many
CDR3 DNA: TGTGCCATCAGTGAGAGGTCAGGGAACGAAAAACTGTTTTTT
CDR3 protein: CAISERSGNEKLFF

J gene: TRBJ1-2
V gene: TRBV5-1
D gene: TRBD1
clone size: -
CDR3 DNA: TGCGCCACCAACCCATACCGGGACAGGGGGAGCTATGGCTACACCTTC
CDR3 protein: CATNPYRDRGSYGYTF

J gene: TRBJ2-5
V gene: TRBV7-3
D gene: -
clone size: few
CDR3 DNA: TGTGCCAGCAGCTTAATCTGGGGGCAGACCCAGTACTTC
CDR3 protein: CASSLIWGQTQYF

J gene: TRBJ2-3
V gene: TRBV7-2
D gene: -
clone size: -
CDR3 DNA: TGTGCCAGCAGCCTCAGGGAGCGAGATACGCAGTATTTT
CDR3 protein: CASSLRERDTQYF

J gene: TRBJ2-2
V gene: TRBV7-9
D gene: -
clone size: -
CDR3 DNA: TGTGCCAGCAGCCCTCTAATAACGAACACCGGGGAGCTGTTTTTT
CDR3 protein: CASSPLITNTGELFF

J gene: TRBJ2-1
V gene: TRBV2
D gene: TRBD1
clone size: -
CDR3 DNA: TGTGCTCAACCGCGGGACAGGGCCTACAATGAGCAGTTCTTC
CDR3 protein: CAQPRDRAYNEQFF

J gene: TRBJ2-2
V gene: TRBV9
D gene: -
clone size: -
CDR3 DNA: TGTGCCAGCAGCGGGACACGTCTTAACACCGGGGAGCTGTTTTTT
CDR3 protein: CASSGTRLNTGELFF

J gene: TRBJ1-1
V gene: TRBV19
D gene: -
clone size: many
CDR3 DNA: TGTGCCAGTAGTATTGTGGGGCTCACTGAAGCTTTCTTT
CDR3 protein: CASSIVGLTEAFF

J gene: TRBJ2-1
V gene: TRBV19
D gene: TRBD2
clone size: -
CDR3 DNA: TGTGCCAGTAGTAGCGGGGGACTAGCGGACTCCTACAATGAGCAGTTCTTC
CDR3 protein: CASSSGGLADSYNEQFF

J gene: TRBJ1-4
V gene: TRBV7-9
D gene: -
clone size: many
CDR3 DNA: TGTGCCAGCAGCTTTTGGCCAACTAATGAAAAACTGTTTTTT
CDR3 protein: CASSFWPTNEKLFF

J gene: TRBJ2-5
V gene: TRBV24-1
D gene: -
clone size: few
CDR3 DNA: TGTGCCACCAGTGGGCCAGGGAAAGAGACCCAGTACTTC
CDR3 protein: CATSGPGKETQYF

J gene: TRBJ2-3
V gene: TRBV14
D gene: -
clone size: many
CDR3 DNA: TGTGCCAGCACGCAGGGGACTAACACAGATACGCAGTATTTT
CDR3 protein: CASTQGTNTDTQYF

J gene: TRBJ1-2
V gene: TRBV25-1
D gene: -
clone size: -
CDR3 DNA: TGTGCGTCAGAAAGTCTCGGGAACTATGGCTACACCTTC
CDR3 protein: CASESLGNYGYTF

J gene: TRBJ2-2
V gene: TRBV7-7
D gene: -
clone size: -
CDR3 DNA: TGTGCTAGCAGCTTAGGGGGGGGCCGCGACACCGGGGAGCTGTTTTTT
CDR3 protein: CASSLGGGRDTGELFF

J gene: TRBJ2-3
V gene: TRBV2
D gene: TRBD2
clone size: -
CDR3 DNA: TGTGCCAGCAGTGAAGCGCTTCGGGGTAGCGGGACGCGGGGCACAGATACGCAGTATTTT
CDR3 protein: CASSEALRGSGTRGTDTQYF

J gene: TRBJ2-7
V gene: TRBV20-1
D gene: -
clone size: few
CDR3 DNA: TGCAGTGCTAAGTCCAGGGGATACGAGCAGTACTTC
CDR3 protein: CSAKSRGYEQYF

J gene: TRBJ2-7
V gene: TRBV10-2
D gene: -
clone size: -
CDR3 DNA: TGCGCCAGCAGGGAAACTGGCGGTACCTACGAGCAGTACTTC
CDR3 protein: CASRETGGTYEQYF